What follows are 29 T cell receptor beta chains derived from one specimen sequenced in a study of shared clonotypes between healthy human individuals. Generated by immunoSEQ multiplex PCR, the TCRdb table keeps only in-frame clones and is missing some. The repertoire holds about 380,000 clones, about 96% seen once, with about 0.32% in the top ten. The sample consisted of memory CD8+ T cells sorted from blood. This sample's subset: CD45RO+ cells pooled with CCR7-negative TemRA cells. Receptor source: a man aged 25 to 40 in good health.

The V call is TRBV20-1, the J call TRBJ1-2, with D maybe TRBD1 (6 bases). The CDR3 spans 11 residues. Looked up from germline, CDR1 is DFQATT and CDR2 is SNEGSKA (reference sequence). Deletions cut 1 base from V and 8 bases from J, with 8 bases between. The CDR3 is CSARGGRGYTF. The CDR3 DNA sequence: TGCAGTGCTAGAGGGGGGCGCGGCTACACCTTC.

The J gene is TRBJ2-3, the V gene TRBV5-4; a possible D gene is TRBD2 (5 bases). The germline gives CDR1 SGHNT, CDR2 YYREEE (reference sequence). This CDR3 has 17 amino acids. V lost 0 bases and J lost 1, with 15 bases in between. In nucleotides, the CDR3 is TGTGCCAGCAGCTTGGCGTCCGGGATGGTTCGCACAGATACGCAGTATTTT. It specifies CASSLASGMVRTDTQYF. Full variable domain (remainder filled in from reference TRBV5-4 and TRBJ2-3): ETGVTQSPTHLIKTRGQQVTLRCSSQSGHNTVSWYQQALGQGPQFIFQYYREEENGRGNFPPRFSGLQFPNYSSELNVNALELDDSALYLCASSLASGMVRTDTQYFGPGTRLTVL.

The chain uses TRBV28 and TRBJ2-5; 12 nucleotides match TRBD1. Trimming at V came to 6 bases and at J to 4 bases, leaving 3 bases not matched to a gene. From germline, CDR1 is MDHEN and CDR2 SYDVKM. This CDR3 region has 14 residues. In nucleotides, the CDR3 is TGTGCCAGCAGGGGACAGGGGGCCGGAGAGACCCAGTACTTC. Translation: CASRGQGAGETQYF. The whole variable domain, filled in from reference TRBV28 and TRBJ2-5, reads DVKVTQSSRYLVKRTGEKVFLECVQDMDHENMFWYRQDPGLGLRLIYFSYDVKMKEKGDIPEGYSVSREKKERFSLILESASTNQTSMYLCASRGQGAGETQYFGPGTRLLVL.

The chain is built from TRBV2 and TRBJ2-5, with 8 bases aligning to TRBD2. The CDR3 extends over 15 amino acids. Germline V CDR1 and CDR2: SNHLY, FYNNEI. J lost 4 bases, V lost 3 bases, and 7 bases had no gene match. In DNA form, the CDR3 reads TGTGCCAGCAGTGAGGACGGGAGGGGGGGAGAGACCCAGTACTTC. Translation: CASSEDGRGGETQYF.

The V call is TRBV30, the J call TRBJ2-1, with D hard to call. Germline V gene sequence: CDR1 GTSNPN, CDR2 SVGIG (reference sequence). Trimming shortened V by 2 bases and J by 3 bases, and 8 bases separated the two germline ends. The length of the CDR3 is 13 residues. CDR3 sequence (DNA): TGTGCCTGGAGTCCAGCGAACTACAATGAGCAGTTCTTC. Its translation: CAWSPANYNEQFF.

The V call is TRBV5-4, the J call TRBJ2-6; the D gene is possibly TRBD1 (5 bases). This CDR3 is 16 amino acids long. Germline-derived CDR1 and CDR2 are SGHNT and YYREEE (reference sequence). The V end lost 4 bases, the J end lost 0 bases, and 11 bases lay between the germline ends. The CDR3 reads CASSATVLSGANVLTF. In DNA form, the CDR3 reads TGTGCCAGCAGCGCGACAGTTCTCTCTGGGGCCAACGTCCTGACTTTC. Using reference TRBV5-4 and TRBJ2-6 for the parts outside the CDR3, the full variable domain is ETGVTQSPTHLIKTRGQQVTLRCSSQSGHNTVSWYQQALGQGPQFIFQYYREEENGRGNFPPRFSGLQFPNYSSELNVNALELDDSALYLCASSATVLSGANVLTFGAGSRLTVL.

The V and J genes are TRBV5-4 and TRBJ2-7, with 12 bases matching TRBD2. V lost 1 base, J lost 1 base, and 6 bases stayed unmatched. Germline-derived CDR1 and CDR2 are SGHNT and YYREEE (reference sequence). The CDR3 consists of 17 residues. The CDR3 DNA sequence: TGTGCCAGCAGCTTGAGGACTAGCGGGACACTATCCTACGAGCAGTACTTC. It translates to CASSLRTSGTLSYEQYF. Supplemented by reference TRBV5-4 and TRBJ2-7, the full variable domain reads ETGVTQSPTHLIKTRGQQVTLRCSSQSGHNTVSWYQQALGQGPQFIFQYYREEENGRGNFPPRFSGLQFPNYSSELNVNALELDDSALYLCASSLRTSGTLSYEQYFGPGTRLTVT.

The V call is TRBV29-1, the J call TRBJ2-7; D may be TRBD2 (6 bases). Germline-derived CDR1 and CDR2 are SQVTM and ANQGSEA. This CDR3 spans 17 amino acids. Trimming left V 3 bases short and J 3 bases short, with 24 bases between. Here the CDR3 DNA reads TGCAGCGTTGAGGGGGGTTTGTCGGGGAGAGAGTACTACGAGCAGTACTTC. It codes for CSVEGGLSGREYYEQYF.

The chain uses TRBV6-6 and TRBJ1-1; no reliable D call. Trimming stripped 9 bases from V and 1 base from J, with 9 bases between. The CDR3 loop spans 12 amino acids. From germline, CDR1 is MNHNY and CDR2 SVGAGI (reference sequence). In DNA form, the CDR3 reads TGTGCCAGGGACGGCCCGAACACTGAAGCTTTCTTT. This codes for CARDGPNTEAFF.

V usage is TRBV2 and J usage is TRBJ2-3, with D possibly matching TRBD1 (6 bases). Trimming took 7 bases from V and 3 from J, leaving 17 bases between them. Germline-derived CDR1 and CDR2 are SNHLY and FYNNEI. The CDR3 length is 15 residues. The CDR3 here is CASTKEGVVTDTQYF. For the CDR3, the DNA is TGTGCCAGCACCAAAGAGGGGGTAGTAACAGATACGCAGTATTTT. Filled out from reference TRBV2 and TRBJ2-3, the complete variable domain reads EPEVTQTPSHQVTQMGQEVILRCVPISNHLYFYWYRQILGQKVEFLVSFYNNEISEKSEIFDDQFSVERPDGSNFTLKIRSTKLEDSAMYFCASTKEGVVTDTQYFGPGTRLTVL.

V and J are TRBV27 and TRBJ1-4, with D hard to call. V was trimmed by 2 bases and J by 0 bases, leaving 4 bases between them. The CDR3 is 14 amino acids. Germline-derived CDR1 and CDR2 are MNHEY and SMNVEV (reference sequence). This CDR3 reads CASSLIATNEKLFF. The CDR3 nucleotides read TGTGCCAGCAGTTTAATCGCAACTAATGAAAAACTGTTTTTT. Full variable domain (rest looked up from reference TRBV27 and TRBJ1-4): EAQVTQNPRYLITVTGKKLTVTCSQNMNHEYMSWYRQDPGLGLRQIYYSMNVEVTDKGDVPEGYKVSRKEKRNFPLILESPSPNQTSLYFCASSLIATNEKLFFGSGTQLSVL.

J is TRBJ2-1 and V is TRBV27; TRBD2 aligns across 8 bases. Germline CDR1 is MNHEY and CDR2 is SMNVEV (reference sequence). The V and J ends lost 1 base and 4 bases, in that order; junction bases with no gene match: 9. The CDR3 has 17 amino acids. In nucleotides, the CDR3 is TGTGCCAGCAGTTTATGGTGGAAGACTAGCGCATACAATGAGCAGTTCTTC. Residues: CASSLWWKTSAYNEQFF.

J is TRBJ2-7 and V is TRBV6-1; a possible D gene is TRBD1 (6 bases). Trimming took 3 bases from V and 2 from J, leaving 14 bases between them. The CDR3 has 15 residues. Germline V CDR1 and CDR2: MNHNS, SASEGT. The CDR3 DNA follows: TGTGCCAGCAGTGAGCGACGTACAGGGCCCTACGAGCAGTACTTC. Translated, it gives CASSERRTGPYEQYF.

The rearrangement uses TRBV5-6 and TRBJ2-7; TRBD2 might be the D (5 bases). CDR1 and CDR2 (germline): SGHDT, YYEEEE. With 4 bases removed from V and 3 bases from J, the gap between germline ends came to 17 bases. This CDR3 comprises 15 residues. The CDR3 DNA sequence: TGTGCCAGCAGCACCCACCGGGGATTCAACTACGAGCAGTACTTC. It translates to CASSTHRGFNYEQYF.

The chain has TRBV19 and TRBJ1-1; 8 bases align to TRBD1. The CDR3 is 15 residues long. V was clipped by 2 bases and J by 5 bases; unmatched bases: 7. Germline V gene lookup returns CDR1 LNHDA and CDR2 SQIVND (reference sequence). The chain's CDR3 is CASSISGQGRTEAFF. The DNA of the CDR3 is TGTGCCAGTAGTATAAGTGGACAGGGAAGGACTGAAGCTTTCTTT.

The J gene is TRBJ2-7, the V gene TRBV28; D uncertain. V was trimmed by 3 bases and J by 4 bases, leaving 7 bases between them. CDR3 length: 12 residues. Germline V lookup: CDR1 MDHEN, CDR2 SYDVKM. The CDR3 DNA follows: TGTGCCAGCAGTTTTGCTCGATACGAGCAGTACTTC. It is translated as CASSFARYEQYF. Combining the CDR3 with reference TRBV28 and TRBJ2-7 gives the whole variable domain DVKVTQSSRYLVKRTGEKVFLECVQDMDHENMFWYRQDPGLGLRLIYFSYDVKMKEKGDIPEGYSVSREKKERFSLILESASTNQTSMYLCASSFARYEQYFGPGTRLTVT.

The rearrangement links TRBV29-1 to TRBJ1-5; D remains ambiguous. This CDR3 spans 13 amino acids. The V and J ends lost 3 bases and 4 bases respectively, with 10 bases between them. Germline CDR1 is SQVTM and CDR2 is ANQGSEA. The CDR3 spells CSVEGGGNQPQHF. The DNA of the CDR3 is TGCAGCGTTGAGGGAGGAGGGAATCAGCCCCAGCATTTT. The variable domain in full, with the rest retrieved from reference TRBV29-1 and TRBJ1-5, is SAVISQKPSRDICQRGTSLTIQCQVDSQVTMMFWYRQQPGQSLTLIATANQGSEATYESGFVIDKFPISRPNLTFSTLTVSNMSPEDSSIYLCSVEGGGNQPQHFGDGTRLSIL.

This rearrangement joins TRBV18 to TRBJ2-5; TRBD2 matches at 10 bases. With 2 bases clipped from V and 3 bases from J, the junction kept 12 bases outside the gene matches. Per the germline V gene, CDR1 is KGHSH and CDR2 is LQKENI. CDR3 length: 18 amino acids. CDR3 region: CASSPVPAGGAVEETQYF. CDR3 nucleotides: TGTGCCAGCTCACCAGTACCAGCGGGAGGGGCGGTGGAAGAGACCCAGTACTTC.

J is TRBJ1-2 and V is TRBV27; D gene ambiguous. The CDR3 is 18 amino acids. CDR1 is MNHEY, CDR2 SMNVEV, per germline (reference sequence). V dropped 5 bases and J dropped 7 bases, with 29 bases sitting between them. Written as DNA, the CDR3 is TGTGCCAGCAGTCCTCAAGGGCCGGCTAGGTCCTTACGAGGTGGCTACACCTTC. Residues: CASSPQGPARSLRGGYTF.

This clone was observed a single time. The rearrangement links TRBV27 to TRBJ1-1, with TRBD1 identical over 9 bases. Germline values: CDR1 MNHEY, CDR2 SMNVEV (reference sequence). The ends lost 9 bases at V and 4 bases at J; junction bases unmatched: 6. The CDR3 covers 13 residues. The CDR3 spells CARIDRGSTEAFF. CDR3 in DNA: TGTGCCAGAATAGACAGGGGGAGCACTGAAGCTTTCTTT.

V is TRBV10-2 and J is TRBJ2-7; 9 bases are a match to TRBD2. Per the germline V gene, CDR1 is WSHSY and CDR2 is SAAADI. The CDR3 runs 16 residues. V lost 6 bases and J lost 0; bases outside the gene matches: 9. CDR3 protein: CASSPPLAGNSYEQYF. CDR3 in DNA: TGCGCCAGCAGCCCCCCTCTAGCGGGGAACTCCTACGAGCAGTACTTC.

The chain couples TRBV18 to TRBJ1-1; D uncertain. Trimming left V 0 bases short and J 4 bases short, with 12 bases between. Germline V CDR1 and CDR2: KGHSH, LQKENI. The CDR3 consists of 15 residues. CDR3 sequence: CASSPPKVSSTEAFF. In DNA, the CDR3 is TGTGCCAGCTCACCACCCAAGGTATCGAGCACTGAAGCTTTCTTT.

The V gene is TRBV7-8, the J gene TRBJ2-7; 9 nucleotides match TRBD1. The germline V gene encodes CDR1 SGHVS and CDR2 FQNEAQ. J gave up 2 bases and V 6 bases, and 8 bases lay outside the gene matches. CDR3 length equals 15 residues. The CDR3, as DNA: TGTGCCAGCAGGCAGAGAGGGACAGGGCCCTACGAGCAGTACTTC. Translated: CASRQRGTGPYEQYF.

This chain uses TRBV5-4 with TRBJ1-1; 7 nucleotides line up with TRBD1. The germline V gene encodes CDR1 SGHNT and CDR2 YYREEE (reference sequence). This CDR3 has 14 amino acids. The V segment lost 5 bases and the J segment 3 bases; nucleotides outside the gene matches: 7. CDR3 amino acids: CASRKQGRDTEAFF. The CDR3, as DNA: TGTGCCAGCAGAAAACAGGGGAGGGACACTGAAGCTTTCTTT. Supplemented by reference TRBV5-4 and TRBJ1-1, the full variable domain reads ETGVTQSPTHLIKTRGQQVTLRCSSQSGHNTVSWYQQALGQGPQFIFQYYREEENGRGNFPPRFSGLQFPNYSSELNVNALELDDSALYLCASRKQGRDTEAFFGQGTRLTVV.

This clone has just one count. V usage is TRBV29-1 and J usage is TRBJ1-2; D is undetermined. CDR3 size: 12 residues. Trimming took off 0 bases at V and 7 bases at J, with 9 bases between the two ends. Germline-derived CDR1 and CDR2 are SQVTM and ANQGSEA. Here the CDR3 reads CSVEDREVGYTF. Here the CDR3 DNA reads TGCAGCGTTGAAGATAGGGAGGTTGGCTACACCTTC.

V is TRBV2 and J is TRBJ1-1; D unclear. CDR1 and CDR2 (germline): SNHLY, FYNNEI. CDR3 length equals 16 residues. The V end was cut by 6 bases, the J end by 7 bases, with 24 bases between. The CDR3 region has the DNA TGTGCCAGCAGATCATTCGGGAGGGATTGGGCCTATGAAGCTTTCTTT. As protein: CASRSFGRDWAYEAFF.

The J gene is TRBJ2-7, the V gene TRBV19; D may be TRBD1 (6 bases). This CDR3 comprises 14 residues. Germline CDR1 LNHDA, CDR2 SQIVND (reference sequence). With 1 base removed from V and 2 bases from J, the gap between germline ends came to 9 bases. The CDR3 here is CASSIGRGAYEQYF. The CDR3 DNA sequence: TGTGCCAGTAGTATAGGCAGGGGAGCCTACGAGCAGTACTTC.

The chain joins TRBV5-5 to TRBJ2-5; possibly TRBD1 for D (5 bases). The CDR3 sequence is 17 residues long. Trimming left V 4 bases short and J 2 bases short, with 21 bases between. Germline lookup yields CDR1 SGHKS and CDR2 YYEKEE (reference sequence). The CDR3 region is CASSRRPKTDPQETQYF. The CDR3 DNA reads TGTGCCAGCAGCCGAAGACCCAAGACAGACCCGCAAGAGACCCAGTACTTC.

The chain links TRBV19 to TRBJ1-5, with D unresolved. V was trimmed by 3 bases and J by 3 bases, leaving 9 bases between them. This CDR3 comprises 14 residues. CDR1 and CDR2 (germline): LNHDA, SQIVND (reference sequence). The CDR3 spells CASSIERLNQPQHF. The CDR3 DNA sequence: TGTGCCAGTAGTATTGAGAGGCTCAATCAGCCCCAGCATTTT.